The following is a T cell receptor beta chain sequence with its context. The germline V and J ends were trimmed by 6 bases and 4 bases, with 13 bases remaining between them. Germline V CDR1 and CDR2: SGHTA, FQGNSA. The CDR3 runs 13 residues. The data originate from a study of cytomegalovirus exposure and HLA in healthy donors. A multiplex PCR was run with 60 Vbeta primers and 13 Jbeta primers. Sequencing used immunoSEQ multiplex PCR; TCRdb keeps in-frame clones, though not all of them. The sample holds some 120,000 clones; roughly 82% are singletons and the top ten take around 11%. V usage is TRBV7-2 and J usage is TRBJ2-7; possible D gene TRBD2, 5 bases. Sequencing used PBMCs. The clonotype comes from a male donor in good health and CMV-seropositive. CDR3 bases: TGTGCCAGCAGTCCCCCCGGAGGATACGAGCAGTACTTC. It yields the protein CASSPPGGYEQYF.